This TCR beta chain was found in a study of radiotherapy plus CTLA-4 blockade in lung cancer. Data came from immunoSEQ multiplex PCR; TCRdb stores just in-frame clones and leaves some out. This sample has 65,000 to 70,000 clones, with around 80% found just once. With regard to this clone: Its antigen remains unidentified.

The CDR3 totals 15 residues. Chemo-refractory metastatic non-small-cell lung cancer patients underwent focal radiation alongside CTLA-4 blockade with ipilimumab. General study points: Interferon-beta, together with early blood T cell clone dynamics, reportedly best predicted response. Researchers report tumor-derived TCR clones expanding in blood after radiotherapy plus ipilimumab.

This sequence was found in a human donor with non-small cell lung cancer who had a complete response to radiotherapy plus ipilimumab. The sample here was peripheral blood, taken from a patient treated with radiotherapy plus ipilimumab. V usage is TRBV21-1 and J usage is TRBJ1-3; the table gives TRBD1 as D, unverified against the DNA. TRBV21-1 is a recognized pseudogene. The CDR3 loop reads CASIQGKGSGNTIYF. CDR3 DNA: TGTGCCAGCATCCAGGGGAAGGGATCTGGAAACACCATATATTTT.